This T cell receptor (beta chain) was observed in a study of blood T cell repertoires in COVID-19 (dated by TCRdb to 2020 to 2022). Broadly, across the study: Samples from collaborators originated in the United States, Italy and Spain and spanned both the acute and convalescent phases of COVID-19. Samples came from the ongoing ImmuneRACE study (first 160 participants) plus 1,254 subjects from 6 global collaborators. The repertoires were released in a freely available public database meant as a resource for research on the immune response to SARS-CoV-2. The dataset comprised deeply sampled blood TCRbeta repertoires from subjects exposed to, actively infected with, or recovered from COVID-19. Nearly every sample came with metadata listing a de-identified subject ID, COVID-19 status, age in years and sex. Where HLA class I and class II types were available, the types were taken from metadata supplied by the sample provider, not from assay-based typing. The material from the prospective study consisted of cDNA or gDNA derived from T cells, B-cell-depleted T cells, or PBMCs.

The collaborating institutions used their own protocols to collect whole blood in K2EDTA tubes. For TCRbeta analysis, collaborators shipped samples in one of three forms: frozen whole blood, isolated PBMCs, or DNA extracted from either of those sample types. General findings and caveats noted by the study authors: The quantity of clinical and demographic metadata differed by source and by participant and was supplied without curation.

Including cysteine and phenylalanine, the CDR3 has 14 amino acids. Only CDR3 DNA is held: 42 bases, read in frame from base 1. Deletion took 9 bases off V and 0 bases off J, with a span of 11 bases between the germline ends. The germline V gene encodes CDR1 LGHNT and CDR2 FRNRAP. TCRbeta CDR3 regions were amplified from genomic DNA by means of the immunoSEQ Assay, a bias-controlled multiplex PCR. Per the original workflow: Nucleated cell counts per sample were estimated from amplification of reference gene primers within the assay. To quantify the absolute abundance of each unique TCRbeta CDR3 rearrangement, sequence reads were collapsed and filtered. For each sample, productive Simpson clonality was calculated as the square root of Simpson's diversity index across productive rearrangements. Drawn from immuneACCESS, this table holds only the in-frame rearrangements with V and J called that TCRdb kept. Clones are partly lost; checked studies trace under half to an unresolved V gene and leave the rest unexplained. D and trimming were read from the DNA, whereas the V and J calls and clone size are those reported in that table. Within this sample are fewer than 100,000 clones, with around 80% of them counted one time only. Roughly 11% of the sample lies in the top ten.

This clone has only a few counts. The antigen it recognizes is unknown. No qualities accompany the bases; no much larger clone lies one base away. The sequence joins TRBV12-5 to TRBJ2-2; the D region possibly corresponds to TRBD1 (5 bases align). This clonotype was obtained from a middle-aged man with acute or convalescent COVID-19. The specimen was peripheral blood. The sequenced DNA is TGTGCTAGCCAAGGGGTTGCGAACACCGGGGAGCTGTTTTTT. The translation is CASQGVANTGELFF. When the CDR3 is completed using the reference TRBV12-5 and TRBJ2-2 genes on either side, the full variable domain is DARVTQTPRHKVTEMGQEVTMRCQPILGHNTVFWYRQTMMQGLELLAYFRNRAPLDDSGMPKDRFSAEMPDATLATLKIQPSEPRDSAVYFCASQGVANTGELFFGEGSRLTVL.